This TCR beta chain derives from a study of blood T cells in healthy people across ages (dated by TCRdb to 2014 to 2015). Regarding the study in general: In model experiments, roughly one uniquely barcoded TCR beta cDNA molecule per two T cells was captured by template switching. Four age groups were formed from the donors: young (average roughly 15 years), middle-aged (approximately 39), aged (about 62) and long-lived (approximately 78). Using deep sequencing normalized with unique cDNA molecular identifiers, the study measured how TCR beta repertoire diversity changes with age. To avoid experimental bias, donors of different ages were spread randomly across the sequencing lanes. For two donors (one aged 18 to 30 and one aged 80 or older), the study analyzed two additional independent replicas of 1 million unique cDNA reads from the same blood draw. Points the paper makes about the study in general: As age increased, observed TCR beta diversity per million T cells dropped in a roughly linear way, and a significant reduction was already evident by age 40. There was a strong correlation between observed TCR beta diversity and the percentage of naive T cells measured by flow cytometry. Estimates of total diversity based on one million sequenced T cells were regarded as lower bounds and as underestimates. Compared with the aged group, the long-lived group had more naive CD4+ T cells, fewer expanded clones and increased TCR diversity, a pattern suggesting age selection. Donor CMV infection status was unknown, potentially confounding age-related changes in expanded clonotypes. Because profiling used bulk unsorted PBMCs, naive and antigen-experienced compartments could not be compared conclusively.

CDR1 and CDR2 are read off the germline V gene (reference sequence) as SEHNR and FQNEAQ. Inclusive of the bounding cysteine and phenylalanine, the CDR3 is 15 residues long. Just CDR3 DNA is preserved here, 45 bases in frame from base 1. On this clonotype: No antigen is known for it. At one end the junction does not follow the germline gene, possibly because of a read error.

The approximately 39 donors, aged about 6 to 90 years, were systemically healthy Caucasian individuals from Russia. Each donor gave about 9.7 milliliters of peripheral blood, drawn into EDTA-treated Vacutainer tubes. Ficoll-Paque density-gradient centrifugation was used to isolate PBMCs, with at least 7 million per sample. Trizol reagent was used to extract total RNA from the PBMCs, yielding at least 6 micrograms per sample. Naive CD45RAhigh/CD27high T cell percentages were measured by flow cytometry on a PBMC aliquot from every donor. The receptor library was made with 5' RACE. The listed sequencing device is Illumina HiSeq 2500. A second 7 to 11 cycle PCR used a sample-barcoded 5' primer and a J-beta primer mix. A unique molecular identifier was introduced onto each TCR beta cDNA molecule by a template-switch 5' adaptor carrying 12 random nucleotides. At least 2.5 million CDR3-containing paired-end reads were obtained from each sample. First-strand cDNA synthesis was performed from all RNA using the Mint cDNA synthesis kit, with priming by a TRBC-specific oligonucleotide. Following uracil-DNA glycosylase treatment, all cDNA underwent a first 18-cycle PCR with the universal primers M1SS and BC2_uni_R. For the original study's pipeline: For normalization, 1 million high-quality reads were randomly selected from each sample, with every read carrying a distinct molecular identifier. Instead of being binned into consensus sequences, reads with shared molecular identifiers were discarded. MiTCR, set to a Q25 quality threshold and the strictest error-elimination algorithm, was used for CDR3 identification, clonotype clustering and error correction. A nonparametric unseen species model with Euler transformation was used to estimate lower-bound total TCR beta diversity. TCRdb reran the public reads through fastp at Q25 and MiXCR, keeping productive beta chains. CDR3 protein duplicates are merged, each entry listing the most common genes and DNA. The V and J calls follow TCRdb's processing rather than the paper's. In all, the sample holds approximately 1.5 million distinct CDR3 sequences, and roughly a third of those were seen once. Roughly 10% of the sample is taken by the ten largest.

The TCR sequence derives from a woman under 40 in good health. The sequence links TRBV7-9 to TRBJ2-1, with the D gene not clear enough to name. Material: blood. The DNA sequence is TGTGCCAGCAGCTTAGGGACCCGGTCCTACAATGGGCAGTTCTTC. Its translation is CASSLGTRSYNGQFF.